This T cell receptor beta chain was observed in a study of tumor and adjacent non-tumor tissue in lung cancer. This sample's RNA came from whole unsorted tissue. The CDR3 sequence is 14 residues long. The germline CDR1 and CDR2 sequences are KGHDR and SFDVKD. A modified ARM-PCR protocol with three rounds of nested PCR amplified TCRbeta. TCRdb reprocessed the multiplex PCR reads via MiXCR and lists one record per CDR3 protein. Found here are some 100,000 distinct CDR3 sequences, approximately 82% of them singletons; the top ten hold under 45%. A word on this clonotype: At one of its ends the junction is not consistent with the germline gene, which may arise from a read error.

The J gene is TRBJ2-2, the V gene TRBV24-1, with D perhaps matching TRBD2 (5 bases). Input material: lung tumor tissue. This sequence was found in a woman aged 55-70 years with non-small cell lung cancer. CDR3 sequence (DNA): TGTGCCACCAGTGTTGGACGAAACACCGGGGAGCTGTTATTT. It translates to CATSVGRNTGELLF.